This TCR beta chain was observed in a study of regulatory T cells in long-lasting Graves disease (dated by TCRdb to 2020 to 2022). In the study overall: Antithyroid drugs had been taken for less than 3 months by newly diagnosed Graves' disease patients. The study was registered as a clinical trial and conducted in China. This study used TCR sequencing and RNA sequencing of peripheral blood to compare persistent Graves' disease patients against newly diagnosed Graves' disease patients. A total of some 35 samples underwent TCR sequencing: about 13 from persistent and approximately 20 from newly diagnosed Graves' disease patients.

Study-wide findings and limitations: The authors noted that the small sample size was a limitation that may lower accuracy. Persistent patients shared more public clonotypes among themselves (approximately 2,500) than newly diagnosed patients did (about 1,000). Because the primary lesion, thyroid tissue, could not be accessed, the study looked at peripheral blood alone. Lower TCR Shannon entropy and fewer highly expanded clones were observed in persistent Graves' disease patients than in newly diagnosed patients, which suggested clonal expansion. Preferential use of TRBV28, TRBJ1-2 and TRBJ2-5 was observed in persistent disease, whereas TRBV20-1 and TRBJ2-1 were favored in newly diagnosed disease. Only the TCR beta chain was sequenced and analyzed.

The table lists this clonotype with many counts. What this receptor recognizes is not known. No quality values exist for individual bases; no much larger clone is one base distant. Sequences SGHAT (CDR1) and FQNNGV (CDR2) are obtained from the germline V gene. Trimming accounts for 1 base at V and 5 bases at J, while the number of junction bases matched to no gene is 18. Including cysteine and phenylalanine, the CDR3 has 20 amino acids. Of the read, only the CDR3 DNA is kept; its 60 bases are in frame from base 1. Library prep was done by multiplex PCR. Sequencing used an Illumina HiSeq 4000. CDR3 regions were amplified by Arm-PCR with iRepertoire HTBI primers to construct TCR beta libraries. Before sequencing, the PCR products went through gel purification. The study's own analysis went as follows. Gene usage analysis of CDR3 amino acid clonotypes used the 50 to 70 TRBV and 14 to 15 TRBJ segments found across samples. COPE and FqMerger were used to merge the filtered high-quality paired reads into contigs. BLAST was used to align contigs to the IMGT TRBV, TRBD and TRBJ reference genes, and CDR3 was defined following IMGT. Clonotypes above 0.1% frequency were classified as highly expanded clones. Shannon entropy served as the measure of repertoire diversity, while the Gini coefficient captured V-J evenness. Public clonotypes were defined as clonotypes shared by more than one individual. In TCRdb, the public reads were trimmed at Q25 with fastp and aligned with MiXCR, with productive beta chains retained. Rows with one shared CDR3 protein collapse into an entry with the most common genes and DNA. TCRdb's processing, not the authors' own work, is the source of the V and J calls. This sample gives about 470,000 distinct CDR3 sequences in total; 14% to 15% of them show up just once. The ten largest clones capture approximately 15% of the sample.

The sample's time point label, decoded: newly diagnosed GD, antithyroid drugs for less than 3 months. RNA was extracted from PBMCs in TRIzol for both TCR sequencing and RNA sequencing. The diagnosis of Graves' disease was made according to American Thyroid Association guidelines. Recruitment of patients was carried out at an endocrinology department in Xi'an, China. Each patient gave about 10 milliliters of peripheral blood, collected in an EDTA anticoagulant tube. Ficoll Paque Plus density gradient separation was used to isolate PBMCs, and no further T cell sorting was performed. An Agilent 2100 Bioanalyzer and agarose gel were used to check RNA quality, while a NanoDrop 2000 measured RNA concentration. These same records also appear under a second study, on T cells in Graves' hyperthyroidism and ophthalmopathy. As that second study puts it: Stable Graves' hyperthyroidism was defined as no progression to ophthalmopathy during 18 months of follow-up. The hyperthyroidism patients were between 18 and 65 years old and newly diagnosed, with a disease duration of less than 2 months. Any patient with an uncontrolled infection, another autoimmune disease, pregnancy or lactation was excluded. Diagnoses were established on the basis of clinical symptoms, serum thyroxine and TRAb, thyroid ultrasound, and orbital computed tomography. A first-round RT-PCR of the TCR CDR3 used the HTBI primer set with the Qiagen OneStep RT-PCR kit. Blood samples also contained most of the expanded thyroid clonotypes (frequency above 0.001), which suggests that blood repertoires may reflect thyroid immune responses. A 13 V-J signature model separated ophthalmopathy from stable hyperthyroidism, with 87.88% sensitivity and around 84% specificity in cross-validation and 80%/75% in testing. During validation, the model predicted progression to ophthalmopathy a median of around 6 months ahead of onset, with around 65% sensitivity and roughly 75% specificity. A discovery cohort of around 100 patients, about 43 with Graves' ophthalmopathy and 57 with stable Graves' hyperthyroidism, was used to find distinguishing TCR V-J signatures. Whether ophthalmopathy could be predicted prospectively was tested in an independent validation cohort made up of roughly 19 hyperthyroidism patients plus 17 patients who later progressed to ophthalmopathy. The roughly 91 discovery patients were randomly divided into training and test sets at a 7:3 ratio. In about 6 Graves' hyperthyroidism patients, the study also compared T-cell repertoires from thyroid tissue with T-cell repertoires from blood. Following sampling, methimazole starting at 30 mg daily was given to hyperthyroidism patients, and high-dose intravenous methylprednisolone was given to ophthalmopathy patients. Libraries were constructed in a second round of multiplex PCR, after which size selection and purification were performed. Libraries were sequenced paired-end with 100 bp reads on an Illumina HiSeq2000. Raw data were processed with SOAPnuke, discarding reads with adapters, uncalled bases, mean Phred below 15, or no exact constant-primer or identifier match. COPE v1.2.5 was used to merge high-quality paired reads, and clonotypes were defined as unique nucleotide sequences. MiTCR v1.1 was used to align the clonotypes against IMGT TRBV, TRBD and TRBJ reference segments. Analysis was restricted to V-J combinations with a frequency above 0.0001, which covered 98% to 99.2% of repertoires. The TCS score was defined as F50 (clonal expansion) divided by E x V (chaos), with BLOSUM62-based TCRdist calculated between CDR3 peptides within each V-J. Welch's t-statistics and random forest reduced 500 to 650 V-J features to 13, which were used in a naive Bayes classifier (R e1071). No statistical method was used to fix the sample size in advance, and group allocation was not hidden from the investigators. The paper reports TCR Vbeta CDR3 sequencing of approximately 140 peripheral blood samples: 43 ophthalmopathy, roughly 80 hyperthyroidism and some 17 progressor patients.

The receptor's source is a woman aged 25 to 39 with Graves disease. Donor details come from another sample of the same person, matched by shared clones. Here the chain combines TRBV11-2 and TRBJ2-3; 10 junctional bases match TRBD2. Sequencing used peripheral blood mononuclear cells (PBMCs), obtained at new diagnosis, from a patient treated with antithyroid drugs. The DNA sequence is given as TGTGCCAGCAGCTTAGTCGGTCTAGCGGGAGTAGTTCGACTGGGAGATACGCAGTATTTT. It codes for CASSLVGLAGVVRLGDTQYF.